Below are 9 T cell receptor beta chains sequenced from a single sample in a study of blood T cell repertoires in COVID-19. Data came from immunoSEQ multiplex PCR; TCRdb stores just in-frame clones and leaves some out. This table has 150,000 or so clones, 65% to 85% appearing once. Sequencing was performed on peripheral blood. All receptors derive from a woman aged 55-70 years with acute or convalescent COVID-19.

The rearrangement links TRBV6-1 to TRBJ2-2; 8 positions match TRBD1. CDR3 length: 15 residues. The ends lost 2 bases at V and 4 bases at J; junction bases unmatched: 3. From germline, CDR1 is MNHNS and CDR2 SASEGT. CDR3 coding DNA: TGTGCCAGCAGTGAACAGGGGGCTTCCACCGGGGAGCTGTTTTTT. It yields the protein CASSEQGASTGELFF.

This clone showed up just once. The J gene is TRBJ2-3, the V gene TRBV9; unclear D gene. Trimming removed 0 bases at V and 3 bases at J, with 8 bases between. Germline values: CDR1 SGDLS, CDR2 YYNGEE. The CDR3 covers 14 residues. The CDR3 region has the DNA TGTGCCAGCAGCGTAGCTCCTAGAACAGATACGCAGTATTTT. Its protein product is CASSVAPRTDTQYF.

This rearrangement joins TRBV19 to TRBJ1-6; D perhaps matches TRBD1 (5 bases). From germline, CDR1 is LNHDA and CDR2 SQIVND (reference sequence). Trimming took off 4 bases at V and 2 bases at J, with 12 bases between the two ends. The CDR3 spans 16 residues. CDR3 in amino acids: CASSKGDSPYNSPLHF. CDR3 bases: TGTGCCAGTAGTAAAGGTGACAGCCCCTATAATTCACCCCTCCACTTT.

The rearrangement links TRBV4-2 to TRBJ1-1; the match to TRBD1 covers 12 bases. The germline V gene has CDR1 LGHNA and CDR2 YNFKEQ. J was trimmed by 11 bases and V by 6 bases; bases with no gene match: 16. The CDR3 totals 16 residues. Written as DNA, the CDR3 is TGTGCCAGCAGGGATTCCGGGACAGGGGGCTCCGGAAATGCTTTCTTT. Protein product: CASRDSGTGGSGNAFF.

The chain employs TRBV5-1 and TRBJ2-1; TRBD2 aligns across 7 bases. CDR3 length equals 14 residues. The J segment lost 15 bases and the V segment lost 0 bases, leaving 12 bases of the junction unmatched. Germline CDR1 and CDR2: SGHRS and YFSETQ. As DNA, the CDR3 is TGCGCCAGCAGCTTGGAGGCTAGCGCGGGGGATGGGTTCTTC. The encoded protein is CASSLEASAGDGFF.

The V call is TRBV18, the J call TRBJ1-1, with TRBD1 matching over 7 bases. Germline lookup yields CDR1 KGHSH and CDR2 LQKENI. CDR3 length: 14 amino acids. V lost 5 bases and J lost 0; bases outside the gene matches: 3. CDR3 amino acids: CASSTDRLNTEAFF. The DNA of the CDR3 is TGTGCCAGCTCAACGGACAGGTTGAACACTGAAGCTTTCTTT.

The chain couples TRBV5-1 to TRBJ1-4; perhaps TRBD1 as D (6 bases). The CDR3 spans 14 residues. CDR1 and CDR2 from the germline V gene are SGHRS and YFSETQ. The V gene lost 2 bases and the J gene lost 4 bases, with 9 bases spanning the gap. The CDR3 reads CASSFTGINEKLFF. The DNA of the CDR3 is TGCGCCAGCAGCTTTACAGGGATTAATGAAAAACTGTTTTTT.

This chain links TRBV5-1 with TRBJ2-2; 9 bases fit TRBD1. The V segment lost 4 bases and the J segment 7 bases; nucleotides outside the gene matches: 5. The germline V gene encodes CDR1 SGHRS and CDR2 YFSETQ. The CDR3 sequence is 14 residues long. The CDR3 DNA sequence: TGCGCCAGCAGCAGGACAGGGGAGGGCGGGGAGCTGTTTTTT. Amino acid sequence: CASSRTGEGGELFF. Filled out from reference TRBV5-1 and TRBJ2-2, the complete variable domain reads KAGVTQTPRYLIKTRGQQVTLSCSPISGHRSVSWYQQTPGQGLQFLFEYFSETQRNKGNFPGRFSGRQFSNSRSEMNVSTLELGDSALYLCASSRTGEGGELFFGEGSRLTVL.

In its sample, this clone was seen a few times. The chain has TRBV7-2 and TRBJ2-1, with a weak D call TRBD2 (5 bases). Germline CDR1 SGHTA, CDR2 FQGNSA. V lost 0 bases and J lost 4, with 10 bases in between. CDR3 length equals 15 residues. CDR3 region: CASSLAPGGYNEQFF. The DNA for the CDR3 is TGTGCCAGCAGCTTAGCCCCAGGAGGATACAATGAGCAGTTCTTC.